This TCR beta chain was profiled in a study of blood T cell repertoires in COVID-19. Germline CDR1 reads MGHRA; CDR2 reads YSYEKL. V gave up 0 bases and J gave up 3 bases, with 4 bases separating them. This CDR3 has 13 amino acids. The repertoire was sequenced with immunoSEQ multiplex PCR; TCRdb's copy has only in-frame clones and lacks some. The sample gives around 150,000 clones, roughly 86% of which show up once; around 3.9% is in the top ten. The TCR was taken from a woman in her fifties or sixties who had recovered from COVID-19. This chain links TRBV4-1 with TRBJ2-3; D remains ambiguous. Sequencing was done on a sample of peripheral blood. CDR3 coding DNA: TGCGCCAGCAGCCAAGATCGGACAGATACGCAGTATTTT. It yields the protein CASSQDRTDTQYF.